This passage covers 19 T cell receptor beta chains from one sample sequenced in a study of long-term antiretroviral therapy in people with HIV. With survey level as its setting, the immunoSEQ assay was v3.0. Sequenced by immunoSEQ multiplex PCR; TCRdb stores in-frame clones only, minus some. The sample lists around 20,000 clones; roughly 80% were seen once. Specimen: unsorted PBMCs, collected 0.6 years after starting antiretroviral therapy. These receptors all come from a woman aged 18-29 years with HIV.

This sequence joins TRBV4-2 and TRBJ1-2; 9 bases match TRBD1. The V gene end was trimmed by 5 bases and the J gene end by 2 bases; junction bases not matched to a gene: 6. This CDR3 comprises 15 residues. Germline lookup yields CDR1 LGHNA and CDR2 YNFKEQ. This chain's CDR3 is CASSATGGLNYGYTF. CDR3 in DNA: TGTGCCAGCAGCGCTACAGGGGGCTTGAACTATGGCTACACCTTC.

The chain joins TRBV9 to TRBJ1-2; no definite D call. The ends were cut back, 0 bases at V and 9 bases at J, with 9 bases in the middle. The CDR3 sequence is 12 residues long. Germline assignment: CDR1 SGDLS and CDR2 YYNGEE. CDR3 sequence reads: CASSVEVGRYTF. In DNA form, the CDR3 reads TGTGCCAGCAGCGTAGAGGTGGGCCGCTACACCTTC.

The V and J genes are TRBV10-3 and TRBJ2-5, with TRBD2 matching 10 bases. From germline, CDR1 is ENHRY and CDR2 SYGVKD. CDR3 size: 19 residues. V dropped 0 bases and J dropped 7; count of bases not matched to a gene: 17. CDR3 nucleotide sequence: TGTGCCATCAGTGAGTCGGACCAGCGGGGGGGCACCGGGCCATGGACCCAGTACTTC. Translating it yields CAISESDQRGGTGPWTQYF.

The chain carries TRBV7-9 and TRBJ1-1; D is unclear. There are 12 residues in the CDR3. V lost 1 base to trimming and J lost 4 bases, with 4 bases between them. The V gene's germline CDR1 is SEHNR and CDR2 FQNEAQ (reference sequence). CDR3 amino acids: CASSLGSTEAFF. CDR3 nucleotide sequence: TGTGCCAGCAGCTTAGGATCCACTGAAGCTTTCTTT.

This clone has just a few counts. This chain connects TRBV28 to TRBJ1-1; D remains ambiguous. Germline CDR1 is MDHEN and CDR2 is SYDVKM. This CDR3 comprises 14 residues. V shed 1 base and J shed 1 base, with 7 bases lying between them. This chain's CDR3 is CASSLSGGNTEAFF. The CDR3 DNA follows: TGTGCCAGCAGTTTATCGGGCGGGAACACTGAAGCTTTCTTT.

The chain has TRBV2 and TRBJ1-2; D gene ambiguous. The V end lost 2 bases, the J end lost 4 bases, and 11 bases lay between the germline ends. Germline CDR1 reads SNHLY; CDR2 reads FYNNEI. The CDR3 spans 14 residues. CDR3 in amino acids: CASSERPDFYGYTF. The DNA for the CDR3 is TGTGCCAGCAGTGAAAGGCCAGACTTCTATGGCTACACCTTC.

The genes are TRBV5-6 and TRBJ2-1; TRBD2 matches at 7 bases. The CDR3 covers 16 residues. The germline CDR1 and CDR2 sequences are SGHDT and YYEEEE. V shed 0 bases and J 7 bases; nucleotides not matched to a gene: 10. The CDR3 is CASSLVQGLAVNEQFF. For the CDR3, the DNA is TGTGCCAGCAGCTTGGTTCAAGGTCTAGCGGTGAATGAGCAGTTCTTC.

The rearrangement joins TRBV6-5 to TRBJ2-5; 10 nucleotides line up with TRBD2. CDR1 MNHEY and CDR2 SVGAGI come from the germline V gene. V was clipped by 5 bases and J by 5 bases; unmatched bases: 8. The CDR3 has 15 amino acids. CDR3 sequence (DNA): TGTGCCAGCAGTGCAACTAGCGGGACGTCGGAGACCCAGTACTTC. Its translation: CASSATSGTSETQYF.

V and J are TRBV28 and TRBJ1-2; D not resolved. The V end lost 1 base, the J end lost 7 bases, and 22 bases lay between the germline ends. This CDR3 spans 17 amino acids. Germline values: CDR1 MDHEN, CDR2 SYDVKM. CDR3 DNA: TGTGCCAGCAGTTTATATGCGGACCCAAGATCTATCGGTGGCTACACCTTC. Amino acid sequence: CASSLYADPRSIGGYTF.

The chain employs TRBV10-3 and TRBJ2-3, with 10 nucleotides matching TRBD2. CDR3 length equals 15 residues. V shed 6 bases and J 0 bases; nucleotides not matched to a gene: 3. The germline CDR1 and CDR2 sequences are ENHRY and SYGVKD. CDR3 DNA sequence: TGTGCCATCAGAGCACTAGCGGGGAGCACAGATACGCAGTATTTT. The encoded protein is CAIRALAGSTDTQYF.

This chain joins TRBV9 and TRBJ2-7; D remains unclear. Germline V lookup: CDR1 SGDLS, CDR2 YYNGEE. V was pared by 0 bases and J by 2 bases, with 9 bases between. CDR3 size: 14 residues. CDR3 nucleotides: TGTGCCAGCAGCGTAGAACAGACCGCCTACGAGCAGTACTTC. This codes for CASSVEQTAYEQYF.

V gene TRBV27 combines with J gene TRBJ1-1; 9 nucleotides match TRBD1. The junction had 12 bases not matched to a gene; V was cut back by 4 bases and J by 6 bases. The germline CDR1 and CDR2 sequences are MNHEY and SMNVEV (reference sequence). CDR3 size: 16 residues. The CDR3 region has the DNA TGTGCCAGCAGTTCCCGGGACAGGGCAGGGATCGCTGAAGCTTTCTTT. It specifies CASSSRDRAGIAEAFF.

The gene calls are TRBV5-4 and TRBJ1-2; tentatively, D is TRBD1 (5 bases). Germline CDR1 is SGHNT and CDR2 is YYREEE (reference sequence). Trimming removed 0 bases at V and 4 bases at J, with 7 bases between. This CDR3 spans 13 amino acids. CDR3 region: CASSLEGLYGYTF. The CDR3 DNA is TGTGCCAGCAGCTTGGAGGGACTCTATGGCTACACCTTC. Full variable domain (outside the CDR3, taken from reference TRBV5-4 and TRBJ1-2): ETGVTQSPTHLIKTRGQQVTLRCSSQSGHNTVSWYQQALGQGPQFIFQYYREEENGRGNFPPRFSGLQFPNYSSELNVNALELDDSALYLCASSLEGLYGYTFGSGTRLTVV.

CDR3 coding DNA: TGTGCCAGCAGTGAAGCGCTGGACAGGGCCTACGAGCAGTACTTC. Residues: CASSEALDRAYEQYF. This chain links TRBV6-1 with TRBJ2-7; 8 positions agree with TRBD1. CDR1 and CDR2 (germline): MNHNS, SASEGT. V lost 0 bases, J lost 2 bases, and 3 bases stayed unmatched. There are 15 residues in the CDR3.

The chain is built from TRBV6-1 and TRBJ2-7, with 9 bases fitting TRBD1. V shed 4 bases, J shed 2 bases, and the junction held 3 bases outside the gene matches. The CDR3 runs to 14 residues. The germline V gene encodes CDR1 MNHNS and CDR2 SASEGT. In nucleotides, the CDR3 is TGTGCCAGCAGTGCCCGACAGGGGGCCTACGAGCAGTACTTC. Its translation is CASSARQGAYEQYF.

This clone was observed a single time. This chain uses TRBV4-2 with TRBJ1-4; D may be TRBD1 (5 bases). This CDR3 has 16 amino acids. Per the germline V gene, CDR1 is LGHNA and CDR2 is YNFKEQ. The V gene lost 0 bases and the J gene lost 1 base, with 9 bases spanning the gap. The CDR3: CASSQEGVGTNEKLFF. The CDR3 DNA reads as TGTGCCAGCAGCCAAGAAGGGGTAGGAACTAATGAAAAACTGTTTTTT.

CDR3 bases: TGTGCCAGCACGTCGGGGGTCCTAATTGGCTACACCTTC. Protein sequence: CASTSGVLIGYTF. The V call is TRBV6-5, the J call TRBJ1-2, with a possible D match to TRBD1 (5 bases). Germline V CDR1 and CDR2: MNHEY, SVGAGI. The CDR3 is 13 residues long. The germline V and J ends were trimmed by 7 bases and 7 bases, with 16 bases remaining between them.

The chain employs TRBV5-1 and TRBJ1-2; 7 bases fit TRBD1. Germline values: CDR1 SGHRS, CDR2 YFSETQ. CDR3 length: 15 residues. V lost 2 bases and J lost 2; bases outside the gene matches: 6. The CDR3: CASSFLMTGNYGYTF. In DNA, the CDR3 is TGCGCCAGCAGCTTCCTTATGACAGGGAACTATGGCTACACCTTC.

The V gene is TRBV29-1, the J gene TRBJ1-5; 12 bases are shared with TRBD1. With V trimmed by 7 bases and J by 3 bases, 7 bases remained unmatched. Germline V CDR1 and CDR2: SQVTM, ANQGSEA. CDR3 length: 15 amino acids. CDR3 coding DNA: TGCAGCGCATCCGGGACAGGGGGCCTCAATCAGCCCCAGCATTTT. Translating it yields CSASGTGGLNQPQHF.